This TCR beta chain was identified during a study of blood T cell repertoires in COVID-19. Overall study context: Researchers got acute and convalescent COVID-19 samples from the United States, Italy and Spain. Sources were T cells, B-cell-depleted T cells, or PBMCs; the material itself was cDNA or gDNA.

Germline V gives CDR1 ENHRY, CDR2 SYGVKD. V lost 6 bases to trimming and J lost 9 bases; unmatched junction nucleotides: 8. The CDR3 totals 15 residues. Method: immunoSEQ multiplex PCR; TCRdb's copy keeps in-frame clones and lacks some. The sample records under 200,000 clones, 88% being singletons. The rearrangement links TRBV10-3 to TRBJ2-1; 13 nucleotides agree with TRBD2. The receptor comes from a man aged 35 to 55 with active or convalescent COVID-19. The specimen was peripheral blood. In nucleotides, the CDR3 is TGTGCCATCAGCGCCGGGACTAGCGGGGAAGGTGAGCAGTTCTTC. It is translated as CAISAGTSGEGEQFF.